Listed below are T cell receptor beta chains from one sample, sequenced in a study of shared clonotypes between healthy human individuals. Data came from immunoSEQ multiplex PCR; TCRdb stores just in-frame clones and leaves some out. Of about 2.1 million clones listed, just over 90% were seen once; the top ten hold more than 1.5%. Sequencing was performed on naive CD8+ T cells from PBMCs. These receptors all come from a man aged 18 to 29 in good health. Some clones in this sample may be carry-over from other donors' samples. CDR3s leave out the opening cysteine and the closing phenylalanine or tryptophan.

length	V	J	CDR3
19	TRBV4-1	TRBJ2-1	ASSQGAPRLSTSGTYNEQF
13	TRBV28	TRBJ2-1	ASSRDPQGYNEQF
11	TRBV18	TRBJ2-5	ATSATASETQY
9	TRBV21-1	TRBJ1-5	ASSEAEPQH
16	TRBV11-2	TRBJ2-5	ASSLLVGPSGKQETQY
11	TRBV7-9	TRBJ1-2	ASSLDPGSGYT
11	TRBV4-3	TRBJ2-5	ASSQSGRETQY
13	TRBV7-3	TRBJ2-5	ASSKGQGIQETQY
11	TRBV6-5	TRBJ2-1	ASSLRQGGEQF
10	TRBV13	TRBJ1-1	ASGLGGTEAF
15	TRBV6-7	TRBJ1-5	ASSHMTGPYSNQPQH
12	TRBV4-3	TRBJ2-1	ASSHGAGNNEQF
13	TRBV19	TRBJ1-1	ASSISGAGDTEAF
12	TRBV27	TRBJ2-3	ASSPGLYTDTQY
11	TRBV11-2	TRBJ2-1	ASSLGLDNEQF
13	TRBV5-1	TRBJ2-6	ASSSDSSGANVLT
17	TRBV4-1	TRBJ2-5	ASSQLPIIGGGVSETQY
12	TRBV5-4	TRBJ2-5	ASRQQGWEETQY
14	TRBV5-1	TRBJ2-2	ASSLGDRENTGELF
12	TRBV7-9	TRBJ2-7	ASSTGTSPYEQY
15	TRBV13	TRBJ2-5	ASSALPGQGLFGAQY
10	TRBV7-9	TRBJ1-1	ASSFGNTEAF
14	TRBV9	TRBJ1-1	ASSVTGDPWNTEAF
14	TRBV5-4	TRBJ2-1	ASLGGARTEFDEQF
10	TRBV29-1	TRBJ2-2	SVRGNAGELF
13	TRBV9	TRBJ1-1	ASNPTTGGLTEAF
13	TRBV7-6	TRBJ1-1	ASSLVSRGNTEAF
14	TRBV6-1	TRBJ2-3	ASSEIGTASTDTQY
14	TRBV10-3	TRBJ2-1	AITSLASSSYNEQF
13	TRBV7-2	TRBJ1-3	ASSWEDSVGNTIY
13	TRBV6-5	TRBJ1-3	ASSYKRATGNTIY
14	TRBV28	TRBJ2-5	ASSLRRQGLLETQY
12	TRBV6-6	TRBJ1-6	ASRLQGSDSPLH
14	TRBV28	TRBJ2-7	ASSHMGTKPSYEQY
9	TRBV6-6	TRBJ2-7	ASTTAYEQY
11	TRBV27	TRBJ2-7	ASSPRRPYEQY
12	TRBV28	TRBJ1-2	AIKAAPSNYGYT
14	TRBV7-8	TRBJ2-2	ASSFGLAGNTGELF
12	TRBV27	TRBJ1-1	ASSLQISGSGAF
13	TRBV27	TRBJ2-7	ASRLIVGGVYEQY
16	TRBV7-9	TRBJ2-7	ASSPGPLGRRESYEQY
10	TRBV10-3	TRBJ2-1	ALAGVNNEQF
12	TRBV2	TRBJ2-1	ASSERRSGNEQF
14	TRBV5-1	TRBJ2-1	ASSWNLPGPGNEQF
12	TRBV18	TRBJ1-2	ASSRGTGVGGYT
12	TRBV7-2	TRBJ2-7	ASSLFLTGYEQY
12	TRBV5-1	TRBJ2-1	ASSWDRAGDEQF
12	TRBV5-6	TRBJ1-5	ASSLQGRVQPQH
12	TRBV2	TRBJ2-7	ASSEMASTYEQY
15	TRBV7-2	TRBJ1-3	ASSLDNRRRSGNTIY
11	TRBV5-6	TRBJ1-1	ASSLGGQPEAF
14	TRBV2	TRBJ1-2	ASSAPDRGLYLGYT
13	TRBV29-1	TRBJ2-1	SVEDKHGRSNEQF